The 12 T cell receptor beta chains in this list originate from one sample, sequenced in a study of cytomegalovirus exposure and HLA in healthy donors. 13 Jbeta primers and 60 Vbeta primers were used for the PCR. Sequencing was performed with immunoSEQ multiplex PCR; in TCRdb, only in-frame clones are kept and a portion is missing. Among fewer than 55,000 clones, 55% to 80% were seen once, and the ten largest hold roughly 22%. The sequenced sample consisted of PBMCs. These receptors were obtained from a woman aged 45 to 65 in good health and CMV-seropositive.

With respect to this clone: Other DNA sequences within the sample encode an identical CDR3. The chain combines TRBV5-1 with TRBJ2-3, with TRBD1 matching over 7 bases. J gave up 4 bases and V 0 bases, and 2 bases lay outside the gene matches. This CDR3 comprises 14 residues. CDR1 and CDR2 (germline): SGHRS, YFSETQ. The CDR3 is CASSLDRGADTQYF. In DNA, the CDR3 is TGCGCCAGCAGCTTGGACAGGGGCGCAGATACGCAGTATTTT.

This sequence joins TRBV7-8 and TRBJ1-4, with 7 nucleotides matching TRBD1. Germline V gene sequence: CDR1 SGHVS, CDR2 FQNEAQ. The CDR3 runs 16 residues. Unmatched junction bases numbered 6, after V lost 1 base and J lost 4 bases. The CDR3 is CASSLGQGTRNEKLFF. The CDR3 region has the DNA TGTGCCAGCAGCTTAGGACAGGGCACTCGTAATGAAAAACTGTTTTTT.

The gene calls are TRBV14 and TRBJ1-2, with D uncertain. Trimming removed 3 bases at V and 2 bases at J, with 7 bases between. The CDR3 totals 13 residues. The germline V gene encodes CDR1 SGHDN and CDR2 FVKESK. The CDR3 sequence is CASSQYENYGYTF. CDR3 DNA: TGTGCCAGCAGCCAGTACGAGAACTATGGCTACACCTTC.

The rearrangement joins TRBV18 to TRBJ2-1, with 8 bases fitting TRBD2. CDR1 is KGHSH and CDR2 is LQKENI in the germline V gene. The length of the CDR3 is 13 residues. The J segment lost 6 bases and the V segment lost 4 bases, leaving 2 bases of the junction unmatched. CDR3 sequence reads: CASSLGLANEQFF. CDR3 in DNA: TGTGCCAGCTCACTTGGACTAGCCAATGAGCAGTTCTTC.

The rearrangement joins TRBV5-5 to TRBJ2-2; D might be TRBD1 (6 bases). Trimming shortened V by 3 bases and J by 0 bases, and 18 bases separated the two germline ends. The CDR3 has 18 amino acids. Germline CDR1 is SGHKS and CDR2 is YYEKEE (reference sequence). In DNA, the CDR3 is TGTGCCAGCAGCTGGCTGCTAACAGGGAAGGCGAACACCGGGGAGCTGTTTTTT. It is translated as CASSWLLTGKANTGELFF. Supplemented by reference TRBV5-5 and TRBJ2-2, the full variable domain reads DAGVTQSPTHLIKTRGQQVTLRCSPISGHKSVSWYQQVLGQGPQFIFQYYEKEERGRGNFPDRFSARQFPNYSSELNVNALLLGDSALYLCASSWLLTGKANTGELFFGEGSRLTVL.

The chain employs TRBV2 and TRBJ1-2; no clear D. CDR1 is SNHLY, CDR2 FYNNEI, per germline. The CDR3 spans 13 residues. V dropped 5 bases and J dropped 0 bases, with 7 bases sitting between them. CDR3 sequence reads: CASSSSANYGYTF. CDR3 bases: TGTGCCAGCAGTTCCTCCGCTAACTATGGCTACACCTTC.

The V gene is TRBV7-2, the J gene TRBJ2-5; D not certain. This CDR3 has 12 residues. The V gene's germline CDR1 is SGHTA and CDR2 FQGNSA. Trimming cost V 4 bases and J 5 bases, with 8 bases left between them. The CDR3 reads CASSSTEETQYF. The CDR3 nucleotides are TGTGCCAGCAGCTCCACGGAGGAGACCCAGTACTTC. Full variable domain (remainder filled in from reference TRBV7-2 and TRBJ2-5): GAGVSQSPSNKVTEKGKDVELRCDPISGHTALYWYRQSLGQGLEFLIYFQGNSAPDKSGLPSDRFSAERTGGSVSTLTIQRTQQEDSAVYLCASSSTEETQYFGPGTRLLVL.

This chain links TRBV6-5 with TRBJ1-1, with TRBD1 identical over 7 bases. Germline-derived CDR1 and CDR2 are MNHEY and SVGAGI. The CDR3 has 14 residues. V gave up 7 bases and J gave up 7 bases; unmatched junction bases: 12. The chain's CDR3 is CASNSNRGQGEAFF. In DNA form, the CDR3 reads TGTGCCAGCAACTCGAACAGGGGTCAGGGTGAAGCTTTCTTT.

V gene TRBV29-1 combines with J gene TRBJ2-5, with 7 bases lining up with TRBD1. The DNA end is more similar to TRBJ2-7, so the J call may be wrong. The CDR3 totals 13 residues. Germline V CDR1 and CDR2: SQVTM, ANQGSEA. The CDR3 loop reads CSVRTGSSYEQYF. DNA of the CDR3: TGCAGCGTCCGGACAGGCAGCTCCTACGAGCAGTACTTC.

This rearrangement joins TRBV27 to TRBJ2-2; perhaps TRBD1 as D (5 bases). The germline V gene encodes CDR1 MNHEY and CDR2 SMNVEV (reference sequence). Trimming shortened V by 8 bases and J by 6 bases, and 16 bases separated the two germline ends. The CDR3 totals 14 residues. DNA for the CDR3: TGTGCCAGCGGACAAAGTTGGAGTGCCGGGGAGCTGTTTTTT. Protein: CASGQSWSAGELFF.

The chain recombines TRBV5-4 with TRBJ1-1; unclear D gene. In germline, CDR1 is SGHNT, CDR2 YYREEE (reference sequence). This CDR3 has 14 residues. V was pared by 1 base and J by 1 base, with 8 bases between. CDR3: CASSLSWANTEAFF. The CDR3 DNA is TGTGCCAGCAGCTTGTCCTGGGCGAACACTGAAGCTTTCTTT.

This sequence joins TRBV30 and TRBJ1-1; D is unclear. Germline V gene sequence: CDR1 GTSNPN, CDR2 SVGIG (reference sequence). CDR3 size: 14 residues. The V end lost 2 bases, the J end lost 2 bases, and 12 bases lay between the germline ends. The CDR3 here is CAWSPRFFNTEAFF. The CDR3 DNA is TGTGCCTGGAGTCCCAGATTCTTTAACACTGAAGCTTTCTTT.